This passage covers 21 T cell receptor beta chains from one sample sequenced in a study of CD8+CD57+ T cells in acquired aplastic anemia. Profiles of TCR beta VDJ and CDR3 were generated from a genomic DNA template. A single record per CDR3 protein comes from TCRdb applying MiXCR to the reads. The sample consists of 400,000 to 450,000 distinct CDR3 sequences, about two thirds of them appearing once. Source material: sorted CD4+, CD8+, or CD8+CD57+ T cells (not recorded which) from PBMCs. All receptors derive from a human donor in good health, serving as a control.

V is TRBV9 and J is TRBJ2-3, with 8 bases that match TRBD1. The CDR3 totals 14 residues. Unmatched junction bases numbered 17, after V lost 5 bases and J lost 15 bases. Looked up from germline, CDR1 is SGDLS and CDR2 is YYNGEE. The CDR3 here is CASRPGGRGGYTYF. In DNA form, the CDR3 reads TGTGCCAGCAGGCCAGGGGGCAGAGGTGGCTACACCTATTTT. The whole variable domain, filled in from reference TRBV9 and TRBJ2-3, reads DSGVTQTPKHLITATGQRVTLRCSPRSGDLSVYWYQQSLDQGLQFLIQYYNGEERAKGNILERFSAQQFPDLHSELNLSSLELGDSALYFCASRPGGRGGYTYFGPGTRLTVL.

Comments on this clonotype: One end of the junction varies from germline; a read error may be responsible. This chain connects TRBV7-7 to TRBJ2-3, with 8 positions matching TRBD1. This CDR3 has 12 residues. CDR1 is SSHAT and CDR2 is FNYEAQ in the germline V gene (reference sequence). The CDR3 loop reads CASSLVTGALYF. The CDR3 region has the DNA TGTGCTAGCAGCTTAGTGACAGGGGCGCTGTATTTT.

J is TRBJ1-2 and V is TRBV20-1; TRBD1 is a possible D gene (6 bases). From germline, CDR1 is DFQATT and CDR2 SNEGSKA (reference sequence). CDR3 size: 13 residues. V was trimmed by 5 bases and J by 0 bases, leaving 10 bases between them. As DNA, the CDR3 is TGCAGTGCTTGGACAGTAGCTAACTATGGCTACACCTTC. This sequence encodes CSAWTVANYGYTF.

The chain couples TRBV2 to TRBJ2-7; D perhaps matches TRBD2 (5 bases). The germline V gene encodes CDR1 SNHLY and CDR2 FYNNEI. The CDR3 runs to 14 residues. V was cut by 6 bases and J by 5 bases, with 17 bases left in between. The DNA for the CDR3 is TGTGCCAGCAGCTTGAGTGGCGGGTCCAACGAGCAGTACTTC. Its translation is CASSLSGGSNEQYF.

As regards this clonotype: Because the CDR3's place on the DNA is in doubt, the DNA is left out and the CDR3 is given as listed by TCRdb. V usage is TRBV25-1 and J usage is TRBJ1-1. Germline V gene sequence: CDR1 MGHDK, CDR2 SYGVNS. Both ends counted, the CDR3 spans 22 residues. The CDR3: CASSEYFCASSVGGVNGREAFF.

This clonotype occurred once. This chain connects TRBV20-1 to TRBJ2-1; D is possibly TRBD1 or TRBD2 (5 bases each). CDR1 and CDR2 (germline): DFQATT, SNEGSKA (reference sequence). V shed 6 bases and J shed 5 bases, with 20 bases lying between them. This CDR3 is built from 15 residues. CDR3 bases: TGCAGTGCCATGACCGTCGGGGCGAGGAACAATGAGCAGTTCTTC. Translated: CSAMTVGARNNEQFF.

This chain connects TRBV5-1 to TRBJ1-5; no clear D gene. In germline, CDR1 is SGHRS, CDR2 YFSETQ. The V gene lost 2 bases and the J gene lost 4 bases, with 13 bases spanning the gap. The CDR3 totals 15 residues. Here the CDR3 reads CASSFGESTNQPQHF. In DNA form, the CDR3 reads TGCGCCAGCAGCTTCGGCGAGAGCACTAATCAGCCCCAGCATTTT.

V gene TRBV20-1 combines with J gene TRBJ1-2; weak D call: TRBD1 (5 bases). V was clipped by 0 bases and J by 4 bases, with 15 bases between them. Germline V gene sequence: CDR1 DFQATT, CDR2 SNEGSKA (reference sequence). CDR3 length: 15 amino acids. The chain's CDR3 is CSARDFRDAGYGYTF. CDR3 nucleotides: TGCAGTGCTAGAGATTTCCGGGACGCAGGCTATGGCTACACCTTC.

V is TRBV11-2 and J is TRBJ2-7; no clear D. V was pared by 0 bases and J by 3 bases, with 9 bases between. The germline gives CDR1 SGHAT, CDR2 FQNNGV. The CDR3 sequence is 14 residues long. CDR3 sequence (DNA): TGTGCCAGCAGCTTAGAGCGGCTAAACTACGAGCAGTACTTC. Residues: CASSLERLNYEQYF.

Points on this clonotype: One end of the junction varies from germline; a read error may be responsible. The chain employs TRBV7-2 and TRBJ1-6; D call uncertain. The J call is in doubt because the DNA end fits TRBJ1-2 better. The germline V gene encodes CDR1 SGHTA and CDR2 FQGNSA. The CDR3 runs 13 residues. The CDR3 sequence is CASSINRDYRYTF. The CDR3 region has the DNA TGTGCCAGCAGCATAAACAGAGACTATCGCTACACCTTC.

The CDR3 loop reads CASSEYRSRTEAFF. CDR3 coding DNA: TGTGCCAGCAGCGAGTACAGGTCGCGGACTGAAGCTTTCTTT. V usage is TRBV7-8 and J usage is TRBJ1-1, with D possibly being TRBD1 (5 bases). CDR1 SGHVS and CDR2 FQNEAQ come from the germline V gene. CDR3 length equals 14 residues. Trimming pared 5 bases from V and 5 bases from J, leaving 15 bases between.

This clonotype appeared a few times. The chain combines TRBV10-2 with TRBJ1-5; D might be TRBD1 (5 bases). This CDR3 region has 13 residues. V gave up 3 bases and J gave up 12 bases, with 15 bases separating them. The germline V gene has CDR1 WSHSY and CDR2 SAAADI. This chain's CDR3 is CASSEPSGPHQHF. The CDR3 DNA follows: TGCGCCAGCAGTGAACCCTCGGGGCCACACCAGCATTTT.

As for this clonotype: As the CDR3 is not closed by the conserved phenylalanine or tryptophan, this likely results from a read error. The V gene is TRBV29-1, the J gene TRBJ2-7; D is unclear. Germline V gives CDR1 SQVTM, CDR2 ANQGSEA. The CDR3 consists of 10 residues. CDR3 nucleotides: TGCACAACCCTAGGGTTGGAACAGTACATC. Encoded protein: CTTLGLEQYI.

The genes are TRBV10-3 and TRBJ2-7; D is possibly TRBD1 (6 bases). This CDR3 spans 14 amino acids. V gave up 5 bases and J gave up 0 bases, with 11 bases separating them. From germline, CDR1 is ENHRY and CDR2 SYGVKD. The DNA for the CDR3 is TGTGCCATCAGTAAGGACAGCCACTCCTACGAGCAGTACTTC. Protein product: CAISKDSHSYEQYF.

V and J are TRBV7-2 and TRBJ2-3; D is ambiguous. V shed 7 bases and J shed 10 bases, with 15 bases lying between them. This CDR3 is 12 amino acids long. Germline CDR1 is SGHTA and CDR2 is FQGNSA. The CDR3 protein is CASIFGRGAQYF. The CDR3 DNA is TGTGCCAGCATATTCGGGCGTGGTGCGCAGTATTTT.

This chain joins TRBV7-2 and TRBJ1-6; D is unresolved. With 3 bases removed from V and 13 bases from J, the gap between germline ends came to 16 bases. CDR1 and CDR2 from the germline V gene are SGHTA and FQGNSA. The CDR3 is 14 residues long. The CDR3 loop is CASSFRQEEPPLHF. Here the CDR3 DNA reads TGTGCCAGCAGCTTCCGACAAGAAGAGCCGCCCCTCCACTTT. The full variable domain, with the rest looked up from reference TRBV7-2 and TRBJ1-6, is GAGVSQSPSNKVTEKGKDVELRCDPISGHTALYWYRQSLGQGLEFLIYFQGNSAPDKSGLPSDRFSAERTGGSVSTLTIQRTQQEDSAVYLCASSFRQEEPPLHFGNGTRLTVT.

The V and J genes are TRBV19 and TRBJ2-3, with 7 bases identical to TRBD1. The germline V gene encodes CDR1 LNHDA and CDR2 SQIVND (reference sequence). Trimming at V came to 7 bases and at J to 4 bases, leaving 23 bases not matched to a gene. The length of the CDR3 is 19 residues. CDR3 bases: TGTGCCAGTACCTCGCGGCCATATGGACAGGACTTAATTGCAGATACGCAGTATTTT. It yields the protein CASTSRPYGQDLIADTQYF.

Notes on this clonotype: The CDR3 does not end in the conserved phenylalanine or tryptophan, so this is likely a read error. The limits of the CDR3 on the DNA are not certain, so only TCRdb's listed CDR3 is given. CDR3 sequence reads: CAISEPRDGYTL. The chain employs TRBV10-3 and TRBJ1-2. From germline, CDR1 is ENHRY and CDR2 SYGVKD. The CDR3 adds up to 12 amino acids, both ends counted.

The chain links TRBV7-7 to TRBJ1-2; D is possibly TRBD1 (6 bases). V lost 1 base, J lost 14 bases, and 23 bases lay in between. This CDR3 region has 15 residues. Germline values: CDR1 SSHAT, CDR2 FNYEAQ (reference sequence). The CDR3 sequence is CASSLGLAGGNEQTF. The CDR3 bases are TGTGCCAGCAGCTTAGGACTAGCGGGGGGCAATGAGCAGACCTTC.

Worth noting for this clonotype: One end of the junction varies from germline; a read error may be responsible. The V gene is TRBV25-1, the J gene TRBJ1-6; 7 nucleotides align to TRBD1. CDR1 MGHDK and CDR2 SYGVNS come from the germline V gene. This CDR3 is 14 amino acids long. The chain's CDR3 is CVSSVDRVDSPLHF. The CDR3 bases are TGTGTCAGCAGTGTAGACAGGGTGGATTCACCCCTCCACTTT.

This clonotype was detected a few times. This rearrangement joins TRBV25-1 to TRBJ2-7, with 7 nucleotides matching TRBD2. Trimming took 4 bases from V and 2 from J; bases not matched to a gene: 2. The CDR3 is 13 residues long. The germline CDR1 and CDR2 sequences are MGHDK and SYGVNS. The CDR3 region has the DNA TGTGCCAGCAGTGCCGCGGGGGCCTACGAGCAGTACTTC. Protein: CASSAAGAYEQYF.